These T cell receptor beta chains were read from a single sample in a study of monozygotic twins with inflammatory bowel disease. TCRdb reprocessed the 5' RACE reads, with one entry per CDR3 protein and no DNA. Here the sample table reports about 380,000 distinct CDR3 sequences. Specimen: blood. The source of these receptors is a human donor with ulcerative colitis or Crohn's disease, or a healthy co-twin of an affected twin (not recorded which). Each CDR3 is given with its conserved first and last residue.

v_call	j_call	cdr3_aa
TRBV3-1	TRBJ1-5	CASSQDMGLGNQPQHF
TRBV12-3/TRBV12-4	TRBJ2-3	CASSDDSSGGTDTQYF
TRBV29-1	TRBJ1-5	CSVKGQGGAQPQHF
TRBV20-1	TRBJ1-5	CSARRDMGGWSNQPQHF
TRBV27	TRBJ2-5	CASLPKGGPETQYF
TRBV7-2	TRBJ2-4	CASSSGRGKNIQYF
TRBV29-1	TRBJ1-1	CSVERGIGTEAFF
TRBV7-9	TRBJ2-1	CASSHGGSNEQFF
TRBV4-3	TRBJ1-1	CASSQGLMGRPEAFF
TRBV20-1	TRBJ1-5	CSARDRDISSNQPQHF
TRBV7-8	TRBJ1-5	CASSANGGDTDQPQHF
TRBV7-9	TRBJ2-5	CASSITSTLKETQYF
TRBV20-1	TRBJ2-2	CSARPVLGTGELFF
TRBV5-1	TRBJ2-5	CASSLGTGVETQYF
TRBV6-5	TRBJ2-7	CASSPSRGYEQYF